The sequence of this T cell receptor beta chain was determined in a study of blood T cell repertoires in COVID-19. Looking at the study overall: Samples representing acute and convalescent COVID-19 were sourced from the United States, Italy and Spain.

Per the original data handling: The assay estimated nucleated cells by amplifying reference gene primers. Sequencing used immunoSEQ multiplex PCR; TCRdb keeps in-frame clones, though not all of them. D and trimming were read from the DNA, whereas the V and J calls and clone size are those reported in that table. The data hold roughly 180,000 clones, with less than 85% observed a single time. The germline V gene has CDR1 SNHLY and CDR2 FYNNEI. The CDR3 sequence is 14 residues long. Germline trimming cut 9 bases from V and 9 bases from J; bases unmatched to any gene: 8. This TCR was sampled from a woman of 80 years or more with active or convalescent COVID-19. Input material: peripheral blood. The gene calls are TRBV2 and TRBJ2-1; 13 positions match TRBD2. For the CDR3, the DNA is TGTGCCAGTGACGGAACTAGCGGGAGGGGTGAGCAGTTCTTC. Encoded protein: CASDGTSGRGEQFF.